This T cell receptor beta chain was documented in a study of blood T cells in healthy people across ages. The study's findings and limits: Across the age range, TCR beta diversity per million T cells fell in a roughly linear way.

Each sample gave at least 6.5 million isolated PBMCs. Germline assignment: CDR1 SGHAT and CDR2 FQNNGV. The CDR3 has 16 residues. About this clonotype: The antigen remains unidentified.

The second PCR ran about 6 to 12 cycles with a sample-barcoded 5' primer and J-beta primers. Using its own MiXCR run on the 5' RACE reads, TCRdb lists one record per CDR3 protein. The sample lists some 800,000 distinct CDR3 sequences; roughly 25% were seen once. These data also formed part of another study, on T cells of mothers and their children. In that study: M1S, a second-PCR primer, added sample barcodes and 2-4 random nucleotides. Over 8 million reads per mother and roughly 3 million per child were obtained.

The gene calls are TRBV11-2 and TRBJ2-5; D could derive from TRBD1 or TRBD2 (5 bases each). The end of the DNA aligns better with TRBJ2-7, so the J call may be wrong. What was sequenced was blood. The receptor was isolated from a boy between 5 and 17 years old in good health. The CDR3 DNA reads TGTGCCAGCAGCTTGATTTCGGGGACGGGCGAGTTCGAGCAGTACTTC. Amino acid sequence: CASSLISGTGEFEQYF.